The T cell receptor beta chain under discussion was sequenced for a study of cytotoxic CD8 clonotypes in ibrutinib-treated CLL. Study context: The subjects consisted of some 12 relapsed/refractory and roughly 15 treatment-naive individuals, with approximately 18 IGHV unmutated. Among patients, 24 responded partially and 2 completely; about 14 then stayed remitted and some twelve progressed after median about 74 months.

V was shortened by 5 bases and J by 1 base, with 8 bases between the two germline ends. Looked up from germline, CDR1 is SGHVS and CDR2 is FNYEAQ. The CDR3 is 13 residues long. For this clone: As yet, its antigen is unknown.

Study-wide results and caveats: Upon ibrutinib response clonality rose, and upon progression it fell back toward baseline. Clonotypes that were public were uncommon, and they contracted or stayed stable on treatment.

The protocol was immunoSEQ multiplex PCR, while the TCRdb copy is restricted to in-frame clones and leaves out a portion. The sample yields about 97,000 clones, 70% to 85% seen once. The chain carries TRBV7-6 and TRBJ1-1; D uncertain. The receptor was derived from a human donor with chronic lymphocytic leukemia. Sequenced material: PBMCs, taken after 12 months of ibrutinib treatment. In DNA, the CDR3 is TGTGCCAGCAGCCGAACAGAGAACACTGAAGCTTTCTTT. This translates into CASSRTENTEAFF.